A selection of T cell receptor beta chains follows, all from one sample in a study of cytomegalovirus exposure and HLA in healthy donors. Clones were read by immunoSEQ multiplex PCR, and TCRdb kept only the in-frame ones, dropping some. The sample carries 200,000 to 250,000 clones, around 88% recorded once. The sequencing sample was made of PBMCs. Source of these receptors: a woman in her late teens or twenties in good health and CMV-seronegative. The CDR3 runs from the conserved cysteine through the conserved F or W. Each record gives: V gene, D gene, clone size, J gene, CDR3 protein, CDR3 DNA. A D gene is named only where the DNA matches it firmly. Clone size is not always given. Where it is, it says once, few, many or a class for expanded clones.

V: TRBV2; D: TRBD1; size: .; J: TRBJ1-4; CDR3: CASGRDRVEKLFF; DNA: TGTGCCAGCGGACGGGACAGGGTTGAAAAACTGTTTTTT
V: TRBV6-5; D: .; size: .; J: TRBJ2-7; CDR3: CASTGSGDEQYF; DNA: TGTGCCAGCACTGGGTCGGGTGACGAGCAGTACTTC
V: TRBV7-8; D: .; size: .; J: TRBJ2-7; CDR3: CASSPLAGASYEQYF; DNA: TGTGCCAGCAGCCCGCTAGCCGGAGCGTCGTACGAGCAGTACTTC
V: TRBV29-1; D: TRBD1; size: once; J: TRBJ2-7; CDR3: CSVVGQGYYEQYF; DNA: TGCAGCGTTGTGGGACAGGGATACTACGAGCAGTACTTC
V: TRBV29-1; D: .; size: few; J: TRBJ1-1; CDR3: CSVEHDAGSTFFNTEAFF; DNA: TGCAGCGTTGAACACGACGCGGGATCGACCTTCTTTAACACTGAAGCTTTCTTT
V: TRBV19; D: .; size: .; J: TRBJ1-1; CDR3: CASSAPPGGNTEAFF; DNA: TGTGCCAGTAGTGCCCCCCCGGGGGGAAACACTGAAGCTTTCTTT
V: TRBV6-5; D: TRBD2; size: .; J: TRBJ2-3; CDR3: CASSYQTSGTDTQYF; DNA: TGTGCCAGCAGTTACCAGACTAGCGGCACAGATACGCAGTATTTT
V: TRBV5-6; D: TRBD2; size: .; J: TRBJ2-7; CDR3: CASSLGTRVEQYF; DNA: TGTGCCAGCAGCTTGGGGACTAGGGTAGAGCAGTACTTC
V: TRBV11-2; D: TRBD2; size: .; J: TRBJ2-7; CDR3: CASSYRTSGYEQYF; DNA: TGTGCCAGCAGCTACCGGACTAGCGGCTACGAGCAGTACTTC
V: TRBV5-4; D: .; size: .; J: TRBJ1-1; CDR3: CASSLIKFGGTEAFF; DNA: TGTGCCAGCAGCTTGATCAAGTTTGGAGGGACTGAAGCTTTCTTT
V: TRBV9; D: TRBD1; size: .; J: TRBJ1-3; CDR3: CASSGTGEAGNTIYF; DNA: TGTGCCAGCAGCGGGACAGGGGAGGCTGGAAACACCATATATTTT
V: TRBV2; D: .; size: few; J: TRBJ2-7; CDR3: CASSEVTRFSYEQYF; DNA: TGTGCCAGCAGTGAAGTAACGCGGTTCTCCTACGAGCAGTACTTC
V: TRBV5-6; D: .; size: .; J: TRBJ2-5; CDR3: CASSPARDTPYQETQYF; DNA: TGTGCCAGCAGCCCGGCCCGGGACACTCCGTATCAAGAGACCCAGTACTTC
V: TRBV30; D: TRBD2; size: .; J: TRBJ2-1; CDR3: CAWSAGHTSGIYNEQFF; DNA: TGTGCCTGGAGTGCGGGCCATACTAGCGGAATTTACAATGAGCAGTTCTTC
V: TRBV6-5; D: .; size: once; J: TRBJ2-3; CDR3: CASSPFPGSTDTQYF; DNA: TGTGCCAGCAGTCCCTTCCCCGGGAGCACAGATACGCAGTATTTT
V: TRBV2; D: .; size: .; J: TRBJ1-3; CDR3: CASSDSPGSGNTIYF; DNA: TGTGCCAGCAGTGATAGCCCGGGCTCTGGAAACACCATATATTTT
V: TRBV7-6; D: .; size: .; J: TRBJ2-1; CDR3: CASSLSENNEQFF; DNA: TGTGCCAGCAGCTTGTCCGAGAACAATGAGCAGTTCTTC
V: TRBV7-2; D: .; size: .; J: TRBJ1-3; CDR3: CASSLARESGNTIYF; DNA: TGTGCCAGCAGCTTAGCGAGGGAATCTGGAAACACCATATATTTT
V: TRBV2; D: TRBD1; size: once; J: TRBJ1-5; CDR3: CASRDRVGPQHF; DNA: TGTGCCAGCAGGGACAGGGTAGGACCCCAGCATTTT
V: TRBV5-6; D: .; size: .; J: TRBJ1-2; CDR3: CASSLGFGGYGYTF; DNA: TGTGCCAGCAGCTTGGGGTTCGGGGGCTATGGCTACACCTTC
V: TRBV7-6; D: TRBD1; size: .; J: TRBJ1-1; CDR3: CASRSGQGTPMNTEAFF; DNA: TGTGCCAGCAGATCGGGACAGGGGACTCCGATGAACACTGAAGCTTTCTTT
V: TRBV4-2; D: TRBD2; size: .; J: TRBJ2-7; CDR3: CASSQGASGGQTARSF; DNA: TGTGCCAGCAGCCAAGGAGCTTCGGGGGGGCAGACTGCTCGGAGCTTC
V: TRBV15; D: TRBD1; size: .; J: TRBJ2-2; CDR3: CATRKTGQGHTGELFF; DNA: TGTGCCACCAGAAAAACAGGACAGGGCCACACCGGGGAGCTGTTTTTT
V: TRBV14; D: TRBD2; size: .; J: TRBJ2-7; CDR3: CASSQDRGGRGEQYF; DNA: TGTGCCAGCAGCCAAGATCGGGGAGGGAGAGGCGAGCAGTACTTC
V: TRBV27; D: TRBD2; size: .; J: TRBJ2-7; CDR3: CASSPGAGSYEQYF; DNA: TGTGCCAGCAGCCCGGGAGCGGGGTCCTACGAGCAGTACTTC
V: TRBV9; D: TRBD1; size: .; J: TRBJ1-4; CDR3: CASSVRQGVNEKLFF; DNA: TGTGCCAGCAGCGTGAGACAGGGGGTTAATGAAAAACTGTTTTTT
V: TRBV18; D: .; size: .; J: TRBJ1-1; CDR3: CASSLSQAEDSEAFF; DNA: TGTGCCAGCTCACTTTCCCAGGCGGAAGACAGTGAAGCTTTCTTT
V: TRBV7-2; D: .; size: .; J: TRBJ2-7; CDR3: CASSLQGYEQYF; DNA: TGTGCCAGCAGCTTACAGGGTTACGAGCAGTACTTC
V: TRBV18; D: TRBD2; size: .; J: TRBJ2-4; CDR3: CASSPPTLAGNKNIQYF; DNA: TGTGCCAGCTCACCACCTACACTAGCGGGGAACAAAAACATTCAGTACTTC
V: TRBV7-8; D: TRBD2; size: .; J: TRBJ2-5; CDR3: CASSRVTSGSQETQYF; DNA: TGTGCCAGCAGCCGGGTGACTAGCGGGAGCCAAGAGACCCAGTACTTC
V: TRBV6-1; D: TRBD2; size: .; J: TRBJ2-1; CDR3: CASSEREDYNEQFF; DNA: TGTGCCAGCAGTGAACGGGAGGACTACAATGAGCAGTTCTTC
V: TRBV27; D: TRBD2; size: few; J: TRBJ2-1; CDR3: CASSFSSGRANEQFF; DNA: TGTGCCAGCAGTTTTTCTAGCGGGAGGGCAAATGAGCAGTTCTTC
V: TRBV5-1; D: .; size: .; J: TRBJ2-1; CDR3: CASSLELPAYNEQFF; DNA: TGCGCCAGCAGCCTAGAACTTCCGGCTTACAATGAGCAGTTCTTC
V: TRBV10-1; D: .; size: .; J: TRBJ2-7; CDR3: CASSDGRRNEQYF; DNA: TGCGCCAGCAGTGATGGGAGACGCAACGAGCAGTACTTC
V: TRBV4-1; D: .; size: .; J: TRBJ1-3; CDR3: CASSHPYRDSGNTIYF; DNA: TGCGCCAGCAGCCACCCCTACAGGGACTCTGGAAACACCATATATTTT
V: TRBV7-9; D: .; size: .; J: TRBJ2-7; CDR3: CASSLDPGTVEQYF; DNA: TGTGCCAGCAGCTTAGATCCGGGAACGGTCGAGCAGTACTTC
V: TRBV7-8; D: TRBD1; size: .; J: TRBJ1-5; CDR3: CASSLEGTGYGQPQHF; DNA: TGTGCCAGCAGCTTAGAAGGGACAGGGTACGGTCAGCCCCAGCATTTT
V: TRBV5-1; D: TRBD1; size: .; J: TRBJ2-7; CDR3: CASSFSGTGDDEQYF; DNA: TGCGCCAGCAGCTTTTCCGGGACAGGGGATGACGAGCAGTACTTC
V: TRBV19; D: TRBD2; size: once; J: TRBJ2-5; CDR3: CASSKPGTSNPRETQYF; DNA: TGTGCCAGTAGTAAACCCGGGACTAGCAACCCCAGGGAGACCCAGTACTTC
V: TRBV4-2; D: TRBD1; size: .; J: TRBJ1-1; CDR3: CASSHEIPGGTEAFF; DNA: TGTGCCAGCAGCCATGAAATCCCAGGGGGCACTGAAGCTTTCTTT
V: TRBV11-2; D: .; size: .; J: TRBJ2-1; CDR3: CASRGALGNEQFF; DNA: TGTGCCAGCAGGGGAGCCCTGGGCAATGAGCAGTTCTTC
V: TRBV30; D: .; size: .; J: TRBJ1-1; CDR3: CAWTPGGGEAFF; DNA: TGTGCCTGGACCCCGGGCGGGGGAGAAGCTTTCTTT
V: TRBV2; D: .; size: .; J: TRBJ2-5; CDR3: CAYQGRQETQYF; DNA: TGTGCTTACCAGGGGCGACAAGAGACCCAGTACTTC
V: TRBV10-3; D: .; size: .; J: TRBJ1-1; CDR3: CAIEDSLNTEAFF; DNA: TGTGCCATCGAAGACAGCCTGAACACTGAAGCTTTCTTT
V: TRBV5-8; D: .; size: once; J: TRBJ2-7; CDR3: CASSDTQDYYEQYF; DNA: TGTGCCAGCAGCGATACCCAGGACTACTACGAGCAGTACTTC
V: TRBV5-6; D: .; size: .; J: TRBJ1-1; CDR3: CASSWGQVGDAFF; DNA: TGTGCCAGCAGCTGGGGGCAGGTAGGGGACGCTTTCTTT
V: TRBV18; D: TRBD1; size: .; J: TRBJ1-5; CDR3: CASSNLTGSNNQPQHF; DNA: TGTGCCAGCTCTAATTTGACAGGGAGTAACAATCAGCCCCAGCATTTT
V: TRBV6-5; D: TRBD2; size: once; J: TRBJ2-3; CDR3: CASRGLAETDTQYF; DNA: TGTGCCAGCAGGGGACTAGCCGAGACAGATACGCAGTATTTT
V: TRBV4-1; D: TRBD1; size: .; J: TRBJ2-1; CDR3: CASSLAPGQPVNEQFF; DNA: TGCGCCAGCAGCCTAGCACCGGGACAGCCCGTCAATGAGCAGTTCTTC
V: TRBV9; D: .; size: .; J: TRBJ1-2; CDR3: CASSVKPGGYGYTF; DNA: TGTGCCAGCAGCGTAAAACCAGGAGGCTATGGCTACACCTTC
V: TRBV5-1; D: TRBD1; size: few; J: TRBJ1-1; CDR3: CASRGQGAGAFF; DNA: TGCGCCAGCCGCGGACAGGGGGCTGGAGCTTTCTTT